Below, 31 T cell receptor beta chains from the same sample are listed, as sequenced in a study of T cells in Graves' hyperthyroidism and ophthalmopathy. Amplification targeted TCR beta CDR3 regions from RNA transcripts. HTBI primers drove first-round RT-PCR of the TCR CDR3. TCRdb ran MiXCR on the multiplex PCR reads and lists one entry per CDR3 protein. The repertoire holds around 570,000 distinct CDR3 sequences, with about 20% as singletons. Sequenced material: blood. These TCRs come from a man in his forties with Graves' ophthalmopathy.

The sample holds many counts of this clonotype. DNA of the CDR3: TGTGCCTGGAGGGCGCGCGGGGGTGCCTACAATGAGCAGTTCTTC. Translating it yields CAWRARGGAYNEQFF. The chain joins TRBV30 to TRBJ2-1; 7 bases line up with TRBD2. J was trimmed by 2 bases and V by 3 bases; bases with no gene match: 7. From germline, CDR1 is GTSNPN and CDR2 SVGIG (reference sequence). The CDR3 is made up of 15 amino acids.

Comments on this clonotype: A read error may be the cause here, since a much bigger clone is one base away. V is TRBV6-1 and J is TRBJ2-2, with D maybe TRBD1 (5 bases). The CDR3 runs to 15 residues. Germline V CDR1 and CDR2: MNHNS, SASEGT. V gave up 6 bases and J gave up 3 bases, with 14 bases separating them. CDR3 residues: CASRRQSTDTGELFF. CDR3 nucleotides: TGTGCCAGCAGGAGACAGTCTACGGACACCGGGGAGCTGTTTTTT.

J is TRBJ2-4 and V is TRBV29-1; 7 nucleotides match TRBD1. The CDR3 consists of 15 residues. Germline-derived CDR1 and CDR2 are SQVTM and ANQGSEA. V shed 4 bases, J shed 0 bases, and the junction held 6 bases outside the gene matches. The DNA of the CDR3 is TGCAGCGTTGCCCGGGACAGTCTAGCCAAAAACATTCAGTACTTC. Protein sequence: CSVARDSLAKNIQYF.

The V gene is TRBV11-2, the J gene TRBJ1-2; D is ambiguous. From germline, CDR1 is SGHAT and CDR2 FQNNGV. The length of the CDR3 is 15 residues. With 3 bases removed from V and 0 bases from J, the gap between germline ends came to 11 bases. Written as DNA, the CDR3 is TGTGCCAGCAGCTTGGGGTCGAGGGCTAACTATGGCTACACCTTC. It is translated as CASSLGSRANYGYTF.

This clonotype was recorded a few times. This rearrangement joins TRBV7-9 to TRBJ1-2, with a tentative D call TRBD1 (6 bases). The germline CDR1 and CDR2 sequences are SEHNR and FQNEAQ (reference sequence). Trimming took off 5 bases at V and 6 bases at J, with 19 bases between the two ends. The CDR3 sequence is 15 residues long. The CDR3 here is CASSPGNGAGDGYTF. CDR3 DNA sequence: TGTGCCAGCAGCCCCGGGAACGGGGCAGGGGATGGCTACACCTTC.

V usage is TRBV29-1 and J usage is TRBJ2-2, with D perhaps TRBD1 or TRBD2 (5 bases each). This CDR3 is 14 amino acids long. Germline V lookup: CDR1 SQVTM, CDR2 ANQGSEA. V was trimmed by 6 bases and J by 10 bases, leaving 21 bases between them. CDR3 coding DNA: TGCAGCGTCGCTCCGGGTCAGGGAGCCGTGGAGCTGTTTTTT. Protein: CSVAPGQGAVELFF.

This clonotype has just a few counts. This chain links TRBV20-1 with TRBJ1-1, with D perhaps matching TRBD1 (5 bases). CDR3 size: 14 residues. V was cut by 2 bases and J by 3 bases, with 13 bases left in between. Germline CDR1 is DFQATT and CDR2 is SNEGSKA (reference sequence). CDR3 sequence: CSARSVGVDTEAFF. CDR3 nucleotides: TGCAGTGCTAGATCAGTGGGGGTCGACACTGAAGCTTTCTTT.

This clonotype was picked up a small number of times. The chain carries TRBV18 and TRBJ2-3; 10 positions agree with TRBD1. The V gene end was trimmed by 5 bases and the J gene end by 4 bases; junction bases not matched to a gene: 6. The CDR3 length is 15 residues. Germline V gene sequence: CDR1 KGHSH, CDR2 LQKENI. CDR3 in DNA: TGTGCCAGCTCAAGACAGGGGGCTGAAGCAGATACGCAGTATTTT. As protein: CASSRQGAEADTQYF.

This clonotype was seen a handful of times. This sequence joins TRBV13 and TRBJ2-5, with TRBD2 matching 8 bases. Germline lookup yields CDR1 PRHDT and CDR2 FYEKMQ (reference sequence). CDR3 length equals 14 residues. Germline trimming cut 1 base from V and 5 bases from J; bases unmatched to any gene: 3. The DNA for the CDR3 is TGTGCCAGCAGCTTAGATGGCGGGGGGGAGACCCAGTACTTC. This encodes CASSLDGGGETQYF.

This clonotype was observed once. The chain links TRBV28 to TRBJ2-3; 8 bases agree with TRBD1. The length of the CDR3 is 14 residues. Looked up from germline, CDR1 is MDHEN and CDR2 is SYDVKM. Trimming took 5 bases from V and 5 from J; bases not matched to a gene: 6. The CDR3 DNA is TGTGCCAGCAGTCACCGACAGGGGAAAGATACGCAGTATTTT. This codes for CASSHRQGKDTQYF.

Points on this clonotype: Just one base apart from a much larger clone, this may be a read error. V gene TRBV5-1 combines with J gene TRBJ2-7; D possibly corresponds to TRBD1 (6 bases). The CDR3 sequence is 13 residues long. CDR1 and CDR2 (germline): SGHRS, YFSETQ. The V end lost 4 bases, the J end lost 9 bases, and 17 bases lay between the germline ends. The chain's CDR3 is CASSQPTGTGQYF. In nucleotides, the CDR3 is TGCGCCAGCAGCCAACCAACAGGGACCGGGCAGTACTTC.

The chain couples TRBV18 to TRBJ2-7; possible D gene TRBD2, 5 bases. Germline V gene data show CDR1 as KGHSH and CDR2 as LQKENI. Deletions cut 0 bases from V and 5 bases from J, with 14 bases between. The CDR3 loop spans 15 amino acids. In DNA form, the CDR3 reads TGTGCCAGCTCACCACCACGGGGTACGAGGAACGAGCAGTACTTC. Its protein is CASSPPRGTRNEQYF. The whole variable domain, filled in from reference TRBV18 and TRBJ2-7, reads NAGVMQNPRHLVRRRGQEARLRCSPMKGHSHVYWYRQLPEEGLKFMVYLQKENIIDESGMPKERFSAEFPKEGPSILRIQQVVRGDSAAYFCASSPPRGTRNEQYFGPGTRLTVT.

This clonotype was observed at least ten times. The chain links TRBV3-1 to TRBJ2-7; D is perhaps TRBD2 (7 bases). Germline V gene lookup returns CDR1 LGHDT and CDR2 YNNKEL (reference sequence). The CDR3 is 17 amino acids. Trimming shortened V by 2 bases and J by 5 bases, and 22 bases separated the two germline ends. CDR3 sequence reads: CASSQLGGASGRDEQYF. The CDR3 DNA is TGTGCCAGCAGCCAACTTGGGGGGGCTAGCGGTAGGGACGAGCAGTACTTC.

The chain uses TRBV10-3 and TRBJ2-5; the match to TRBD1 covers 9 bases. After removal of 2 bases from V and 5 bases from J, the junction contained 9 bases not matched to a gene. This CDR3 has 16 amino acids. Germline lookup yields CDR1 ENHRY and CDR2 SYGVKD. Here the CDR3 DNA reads TGTGCCATCAGTGAGCCGGGACAGGGTCCAGCGGAGACCCAGTACTTC. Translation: CAISEPGQGPAETQYF.

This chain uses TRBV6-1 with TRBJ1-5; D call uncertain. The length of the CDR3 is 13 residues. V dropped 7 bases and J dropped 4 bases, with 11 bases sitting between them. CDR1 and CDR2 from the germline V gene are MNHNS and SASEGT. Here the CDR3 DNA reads TGTGCCAGCACTCCCCGGGGAAATCAGCCCCAGCATTTT. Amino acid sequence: CASTPRGNQPQHF.

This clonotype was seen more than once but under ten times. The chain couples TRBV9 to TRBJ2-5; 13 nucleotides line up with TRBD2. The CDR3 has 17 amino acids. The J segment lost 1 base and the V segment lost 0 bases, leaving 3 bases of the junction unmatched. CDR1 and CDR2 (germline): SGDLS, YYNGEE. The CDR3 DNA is TGTGCCAGCAGCGTAGCGACTAGCGGGGGGACCCAAGAGACCCAGTACTTC. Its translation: CASSVATSGGTQETQYF.

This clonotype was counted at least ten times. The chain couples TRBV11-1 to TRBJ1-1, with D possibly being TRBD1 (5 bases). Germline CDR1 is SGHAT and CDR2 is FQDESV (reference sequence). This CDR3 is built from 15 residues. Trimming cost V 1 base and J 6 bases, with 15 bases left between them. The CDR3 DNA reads TGTGCCAGCAGCTTAGAAGGCCGGGGGACCCCTGAAGCTTTCTTT. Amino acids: CASSLEGRGTPEAFF.

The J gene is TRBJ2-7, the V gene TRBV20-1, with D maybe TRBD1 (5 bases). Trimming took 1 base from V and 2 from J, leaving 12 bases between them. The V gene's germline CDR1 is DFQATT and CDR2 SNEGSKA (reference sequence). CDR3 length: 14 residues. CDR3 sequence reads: CSARVVGRAYEQYF. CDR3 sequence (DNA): TGCAGTGCTAGAGTGGTCGGCAGGGCCTACGAGCAGTACTTC.

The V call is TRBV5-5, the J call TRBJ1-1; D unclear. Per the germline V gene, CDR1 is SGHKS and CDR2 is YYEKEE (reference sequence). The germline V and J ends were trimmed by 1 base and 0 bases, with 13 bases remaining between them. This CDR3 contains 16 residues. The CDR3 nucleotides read TGTGCCAGCAGCTTGAACGAGGGAATAATGAACACTGAAGCTTTCTTT. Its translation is CASSLNEGIMNTEAFF.

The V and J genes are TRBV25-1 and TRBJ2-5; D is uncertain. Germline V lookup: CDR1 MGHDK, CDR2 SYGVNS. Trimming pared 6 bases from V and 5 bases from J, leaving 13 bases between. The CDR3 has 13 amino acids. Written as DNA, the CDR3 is TGTGCCAGCAGCCGGGCGTCTTGGGAGACCCAGTACTTC. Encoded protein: CASSRASWETQYF.

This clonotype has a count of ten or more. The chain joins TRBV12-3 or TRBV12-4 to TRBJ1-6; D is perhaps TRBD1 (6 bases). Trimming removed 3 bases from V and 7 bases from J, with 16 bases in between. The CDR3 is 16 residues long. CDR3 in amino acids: CASSLWGGAGNSPLHF. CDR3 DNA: TGTGCCAGCAGTTTGTGGGGGGGCGCGGGGAATTCACCCCTCCACTTT.

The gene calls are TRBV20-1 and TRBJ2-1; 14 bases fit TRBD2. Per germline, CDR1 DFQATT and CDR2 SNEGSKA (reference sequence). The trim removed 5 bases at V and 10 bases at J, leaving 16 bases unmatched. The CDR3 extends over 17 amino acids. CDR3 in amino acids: CSAQRWSTSGRGREQFF. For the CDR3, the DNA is TGCAGTGCTCAGCGATGGTCGACTAGCGGGAGGGGCAGGGAGCAGTTCTTC.

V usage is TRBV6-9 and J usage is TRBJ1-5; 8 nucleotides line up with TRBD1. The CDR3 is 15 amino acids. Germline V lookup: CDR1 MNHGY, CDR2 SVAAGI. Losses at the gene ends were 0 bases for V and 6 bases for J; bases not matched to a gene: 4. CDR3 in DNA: TGTGCCAGCAGTTATTCGACAGGGGACGCTCAGCCCCAGCATTTT. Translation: CASSYSTGDAQPQHF.

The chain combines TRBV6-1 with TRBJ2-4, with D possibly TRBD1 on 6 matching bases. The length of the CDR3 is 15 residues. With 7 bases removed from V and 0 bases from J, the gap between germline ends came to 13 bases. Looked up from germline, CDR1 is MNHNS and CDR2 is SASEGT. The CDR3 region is CASTGQSVAKNIQYF. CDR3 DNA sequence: TGTGCCAGCACCGGACAGTCCGTAGCCAAAAACATTCAGTACTTC.

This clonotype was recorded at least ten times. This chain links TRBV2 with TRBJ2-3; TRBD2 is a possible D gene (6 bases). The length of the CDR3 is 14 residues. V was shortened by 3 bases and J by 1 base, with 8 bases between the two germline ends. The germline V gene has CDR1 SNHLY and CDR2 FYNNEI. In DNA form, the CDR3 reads TGTGCCAGCAGTGAGGCTAGCGGCACAGATACGCAGTATTTT. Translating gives CASSEASGTDTQYF.

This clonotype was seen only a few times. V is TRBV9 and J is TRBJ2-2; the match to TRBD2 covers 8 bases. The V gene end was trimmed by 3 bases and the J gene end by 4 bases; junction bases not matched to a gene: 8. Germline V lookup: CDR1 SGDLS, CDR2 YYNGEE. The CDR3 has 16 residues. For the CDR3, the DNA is TGTGCCAGCAGCGATGAGTTCAGCGGGGGCACCGGGGAGCTGTTTTTT. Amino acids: CASSDEFSGGTGELFF.

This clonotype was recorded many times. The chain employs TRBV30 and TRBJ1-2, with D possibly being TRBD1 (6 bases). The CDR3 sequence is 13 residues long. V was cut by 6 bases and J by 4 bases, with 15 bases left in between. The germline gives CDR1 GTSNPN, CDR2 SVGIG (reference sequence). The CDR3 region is CACRIDRIYGYTF. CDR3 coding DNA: TGTGCCTGCCGAATTGACAGGATCTATGGCTACACCTTC.

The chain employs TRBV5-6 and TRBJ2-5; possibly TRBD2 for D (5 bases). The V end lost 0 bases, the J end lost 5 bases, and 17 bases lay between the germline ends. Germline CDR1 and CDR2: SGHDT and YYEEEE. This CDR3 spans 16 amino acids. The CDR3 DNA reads TGTGCCAGCAGCTTGGGACTCCGGGATCGTAAGGAGACCCAGTACTTC. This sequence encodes CASSLGLRDRKETQYF.

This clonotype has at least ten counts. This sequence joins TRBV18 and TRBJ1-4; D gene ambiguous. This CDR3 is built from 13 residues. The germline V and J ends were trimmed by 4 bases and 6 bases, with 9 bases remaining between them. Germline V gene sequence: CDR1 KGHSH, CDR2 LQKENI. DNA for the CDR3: TGTGCCAGCTCACAGAACAGTGATGAAAAACTGTTTTTT. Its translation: CASSQNSDEKLFF.

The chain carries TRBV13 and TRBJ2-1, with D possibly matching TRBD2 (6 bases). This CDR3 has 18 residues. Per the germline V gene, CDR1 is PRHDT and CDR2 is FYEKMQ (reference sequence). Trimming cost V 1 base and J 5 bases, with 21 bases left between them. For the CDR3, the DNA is TGTGCCAGCAGCTTAGATCTATGGGGGGTTGGGGCCAACAATGAGCAGTTCTTC. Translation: CASSLDLWGVGANNEQFF.

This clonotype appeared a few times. CDR3: CASSQVRELFF. The CDR3 bases are TGTGCCAGCAGTCAGGTGCGGGAGCTGTTTTTT. The genes are TRBV12-3 or TRBV12-4 and TRBJ2-2, with D uncertain. The CDR3 has 11 amino acids. V shed 5 bases and J shed 9 bases, with 7 bases lying between them.